The 17 T cell receptor beta chains reported below all come from one sample, sequenced in a study of blood T cell repertoires in COVID-19 (dated by TCRdb to the early 2020s). Receptors were amplified or captured by the immunoSEQ multiplex PCR assay. TCRdb holds this immuneACCESS table with in-frame rearrangements only. Some clones are missing; in checked studies, unresolved V genes explain under half, and the rest has no known cause. The sample table records fewer than 400,000 clones; about 87% of these occur just once. The ten largest clones capture around 10% of the sample. The sample taken for sequencing was PBMCs or T cells enriched from blood (not recorded which). These receptors came from a woman between 45 and 60 years old who had recovered from COVID-19.

The CDR3 DNA reads as TGCGCCAGCAGCCCACCCGACAGGTTCCATCAGCCCCAGCATTTT. Translation gives CASSPPDRFHQPQHF. The J gene is TRBJ1-5, the V gene TRBV4-1, with D perhaps TRBD1 (6 bases). Trimming cost V 4 bases and J 5 bases, with 15 bases left between them. CDR1 MGHRA and CDR2 YSYEKL come from the germline V gene. The CDR3 consists of 15 residues.

The chain couples TRBV19 to TRBJ1-5; D call uncertain. The CDR3 loop spans 15 amino acids. Germline values: CDR1 LNHDA, CDR2 SQIVND (reference sequence). V was cut by 3 bases and J by 3 bases, with 12 bases left in between. CDR3 DNA: TGTGCCAGTAGTATTGAGCCACAGTTCAATCAGCCCCAGCATTTT. Protein: CASSIEPQFNQPQHF.

The chain has TRBV19 and TRBJ2-7, with a weak D call TRBD1 (5 bases). This CDR3 is built from 15 residues. Germline V lookup: CDR1 LNHDA, CDR2 SQIVND (reference sequence). Trimming took 0 bases from V and 2 from J, leaving 11 bases between them. The CDR3 DNA sequence: TGTGCCAGTAGTATAGACCTACAGGTTACCTACGAGCAGTACTTC. Its protein product is CASSIDLQVTYEQYF.

CDR3 protein: CASSPIVRGSPLHF. Written as DNA, the CDR3 is TGCGCCAGCAGCCCAATTGTAAGGGGTTCACCCCTCCACTTT. The chain has TRBV4-3 and TRBJ1-6; D is perhaps TRBD1 (5 bases). The CDR3 spans 14 residues. Trimming removed 4 bases from V and 9 bases from J, with 13 bases in between. Looked up from germline, CDR1 is LGHNA and CDR2 is YSLEER.

This chain connects TRBV4-3 to TRBJ1-4, with TRBD1 matching over 7 bases. CDR3 length: 17 residues. Trimming at V came to 0 bases and at J to 8 bases, leaving 12 bases not matched to a gene. Germline values: CDR1 LGHNA, CDR2 YSLEER. CDR3 loop: CASSQDRFSGGREKLFF. The CDR3 DNA sequence: TGCGCCAGCAGCCAAGATCGATTTTCAGGGGGAAGGGAAAAACTGTTTTTT.

The chain combines TRBV10-3 with TRBJ2-7; D uncertain. V gave up 4 bases and J gave up 2 bases, with 18 bases separating them. The CDR3 spans 16 residues. Germline V CDR1 and CDR2: ENHRY, SYGVKD. Here the CDR3 DNA reads TGTGCCATCAGTGCCCCCCGAAACTCAAATACCTACGAGCAGTACTTC. It is translated as CAISAPRNSNTYEQYF.

The V and J genes are TRBV7-9 and TRBJ1-5, with no clear D. The CDR3 runs to 9 residues. Trimming pared 11 bases from V and 6 bases from J, leaving 5 bases between. Germline values: CDR1 SEHNR, CDR2 FQNEAQ (reference sequence). CDR3 in amino acids: CARGQPQHF. In DNA, the CDR3 is TGTGCCCGAGGTCAGCCCCAGCATTTT.

The chain couples TRBV4-2 to TRBJ1-3, with D perhaps matching TRBD1 (6 bases). Germline loops: CDR1 LGHNA, CDR2 YNFKEQ. The CDR3 sequence is 15 residues long. Trimming stripped 1 base from V and 1 base from J, with 8 bases between. CDR3 bases: TGTGCCAGCAGCCAAGCCAGGGGATCTGGAAACACCATATATTTT. The encoded protein is CASSQARGSGNTIYF.

This clone was detected only a few times. The chain links TRBV6-2 or TRBV6-3 to TRBJ1-5; 9 bases are shared with TRBD1. The CDR3 has 16 residues. Germline V gives CDR1 MNHEY, CDR2 SVGEGT. J was trimmed by 2 bases and V by 6 bases; bases with no gene match: 8. The CDR3 region has the DNA TGTGCCAGCAGCGTCCCACAGGGGGCAGGCAATCAGCCCCAGCATTTT. It yields the protein CASSVPQGAGNQPQHF.

This chain connects TRBV11-1 to TRBJ2-2, with 8 nucleotides matching TRBD1. V gave up 1 base and J gave up 2 bases; unmatched junction bases: 3. The CDR3 covers 16 residues. Germline loops: CDR1 SGHAT, CDR2 FQDESV (reference sequence). CDR3 sequence reads: CASSLVDRANTGELFF. The CDR3 DNA follows: TGTGCCAGCAGCTTAGTGGACAGGGCTAACACCGGGGAGCTGTTTTTT. The whole variable domain, remainder taken from reference TRBV11-1 and TRBJ2-2, is EAEVAQSPRYKITEKSQAVAFWCDPISGHATLYWYRQILGQGPELLVQFQDESVVDDSQLPKDRFSAERLKGVDSTLKIQPAELGDSAMYLCASSLVDRANTGELFFGEGSRLTVL.

V usage is TRBV7-2 and J usage is TRBJ1-6; no clear D. This CDR3 spans 17 amino acids. V lost 3 bases to trimming and J lost 0 bases, with 12 bases between them. From germline, CDR1 is SGHTA and CDR2 FQGNSA. The DNA for the CDR3 is TGTGCCAGCAGCTTCGGCAGGCCGAGCTCCTATAATTCACCCCTCCACTTT. Its translation is CASSFGRPSSYNSPLHF.

This clone was observed a few times. The genes are TRBV28 and TRBJ2-3; perhaps TRBD2 as D (5 bases). CDR1 is MDHEN, CDR2 SYDVKM, per germline. The ends were cut back, 5 bases at V and 0 bases at J, with 9 bases in the middle. The CDR3 sequence is 14 residues long. The CDR3 DNA reads TGTGCCAGCAGTAGCCGGGATAGCACAGATACGCAGTATTTT. This gives the protein CASSSRDSTDTQYF.

The chain has TRBV27 and TRBJ2-1; 8 nucleotides agree with TRBD1. From germline, CDR1 is MNHEY and CDR2 SMNVEV (reference sequence). The J segment lost 2 bases and the V segment lost 0 bases, leaving 6 bases of the junction unmatched. This CDR3 has 17 amino acids. This CDR3 reads CASSLSSSGGPYNEQFF. The CDR3 DNA sequence: TGTGCCAGCAGTTTATCGTCATCAGGGGGCCCCTACAATGAGCAGTTCTTC.

The chain is built from TRBV10-1 and TRBJ1-6; the D is unclear. This CDR3 has 16 amino acids. V lost 4 bases, J lost 0 bases, and 10 bases lay in between. Germline V gene data show CDR1 as WNHNN and CDR2 as SYGVQD (reference sequence). The CDR3 here is CASSGEVHSYNSPLHF. CDR3 DNA: TGCGCCAGCAGTGGTGAGGTTCACTCCTATAATTCACCCCTCCACTTT.

The V call is TRBV6-5, the J call TRBJ1-4, with D unclear. Germline lookup yields CDR1 MNHEY and CDR2 SVGAGI. The CDR3 covers 13 residues. The V end lost 4 bases, the J end lost 7 bases, and 10 bases lay between the germline ends. Written as DNA, the CDR3 is TGTGCCAGCAGTTCCCGCCGGGGTGAAAAACTGTTTTTT. This encodes CASSSRRGEKLFF.

The chain employs TRBV30 and TRBJ1-2; D perhaps matches TRBD1 (6 bases). This CDR3 region has 15 residues. The V end lost 4 bases, the J end lost 8 bases, and 23 bases lay between the germline ends. Germline V CDR1 and CDR2: GTSNPN, SVGIG (reference sequence). The CDR3 here is CAWTPFNTNTGGYTF. CDR3 bases: TGTGCCTGGACCCCTTTTAATACGAACACAGGGGGCTACACCTTC.

V gene TRBV11-3 combines with J gene TRBJ2-4; a weak D match, TRBD1 (5 bases). The CDR3 runs to 15 residues. Germline loops: CDR1 SGHNT, CDR2 YENEEA. With 6 bases removed from V and 2 bases from J, the gap between germline ends came to 14 bases. CDR3 region: CASSAFREPKNIQYF. For the CDR3, the DNA is TGTGCCAGCAGTGCGTTCAGGGAACCCAAAAACATTCAGTACTTC.